This TCR beta chain was captured by sequencing in a study of blood T cells in healthy people across ages. PCR was performed a second time for about 7 to 12 cycles using a sample-barcoded 5' primer and a J-beta primer mix. Each CDR3 protein is one row after TCRdb ran MiXCR on the 5' RACE reads. The profile shows some 1,500,000 distinct CDR3 sequences, about 45% of them singletons. In germline, CDR1 is SNHLY, CDR2 FYNNEI. Trimming removed 0 bases from V and 3 bases from J, with 17 bases in between. The CDR3 consists of 17 residues. The V gene is TRBV2, the J gene TRBJ1-2; no clear D gene. The specimen sequenced was blood. The sequence came from a woman under 30 in good health. The CDR3 sequence is CASSEATTETVDYGYTF. As DNA, the CDR3 is TGTGCCAGCAGTGAAGCCACAACAGAAACGGTTGACTATGGCTACACCTTC.